Listed here are 10 T cell receptor beta chains from one sample, sequenced in a study of PD-1 blockade in classical Hodgkin lymphoma. Sample time point: cycle 4 day 1 (C4D1), after less than 7 weeks of nivolumab. Patients all relapsed after autologous stem cell transplantation, and there was variation in brentuximab vedotin exposure. From thawed PBMCs, magnetic negative selection was used to isolate the CD8+ T cells. Produced via immunoSEQ multiplex PCR; TCRdb's table is partial and in-frame only. The sample carries 2,500 to 3,500 clones, 81% recorded once. The source material was CD8+ T cells from blood, sampled before the fourth cycle of nivolumab. These receptors all stem from a human donor with classical Hodgkin lymphoma.

The chain links TRBV5-8 to TRBJ1-2, with 8 positions matching TRBD1. Germline trimming cut 4 bases from V and 0 bases from J; bases unmatched to any gene: 8. CDR1 is SGHTS, CDR2 YDEGEE, per germline. The CDR3 totals 16 residues. The CDR3 sequence: CASSIGQGVPNYGYTF. Here the CDR3 DNA reads TGTGCCAGCAGCATAGGACAGGGCGTTCCTAACTATGGCTACACCTTC. Based on the CDR3 plus reference TRBV5-8 and TRBJ1-2, the full variable domain is EAGVTQSPTHLIKTRGQQATLRCSPISGHTSVYWYQQALGLGLQFLLWYDEGEERNRGNFPPRFSGRQFPNYSSELNVNALELEDSALYLCASSIGQGVPNYGYTFGSGTRLTVV.

The chain has TRBV4-1 and TRBJ1-2; 7 nucleotides agree with TRBD1. Germline CDR1 MGHRA, CDR2 YSYEKL. The CDR3 covers 15 residues. V lost 4 bases to trimming and J lost 3 bases; unmatched junction nucleotides: 8. For the CDR3, the DNA is TGCGCCAGCAGCCCAGTCGACAGGGAGGACTATGGCTACACCTTC. Protein sequence: CASSPVDREDYGYTF.

The chain is built from TRBV12-5 and TRBJ2-2; no reliable D call. The V gene lost 3 bases and the J gene lost 2 bases, with 13 bases spanning the gap. The CDR3 has 16 residues. CDR1 is LGHNT, CDR2 FRNRAP, per germline. Written as DNA, the CDR3 is TGTGCTAGTGGTTTCTTCGTTTGGGCCAACACCGGGGAGCTGTTTTTT. Protein sequence: CASGFFVWANTGELFF.

This clone appeared a single time. The CDR3 sequence: CAFYPWDSQMNTEAFF. The CDR3 DNA reads as TGTGCCTTTTACCCTTGGGACAGCCAGATGAACACTGAAGCTTTCTTT. The rearrangement uses TRBV30 and TRBJ1-1; 7 nucleotides agree with TRBD1. The CDR3 runs 16 residues. CDR1 and CDR2 (germline): GTSNPN, SVGIG (reference sequence). Losses at the gene ends were 7 bases for V and 0 bases for J; bases not matched to a gene: 14.

The genes are TRBV2 and TRBJ2-1, with 7 bases that match TRBD2. Looked up from germline, CDR1 is SNHLY and CDR2 is FYNNEI. The CDR3 has 14 residues. V was pared by 3 bases and J by 6 bases, with 5 bases of the junction left unmatched. The CDR3 sequence: CASSEWEGGNEQFF. The CDR3 DNA sequence: TGTGCCAGCAGTGAGTGGGAGGGAGGCAATGAGCAGTTCTTC.

This sequence joins TRBV5-1 and TRBJ2-1, with a tentative D call TRBD2 (6 bases). Germline V gives CDR1 SGHRS, CDR2 YFSETQ. Trimming cost V 4 bases and J 5 bases, with 13 bases left between them. The CDR3 extends over 14 amino acids. The CDR3 here is CASSGGTDNNEQFF. The CDR3 nucleotides are TGCGCCAGCAGCGGGGGGACGGATAACAATGAGCAGTTCTTC. Looking up the rest from reference TRBV5-1 and TRBJ2-1 gives the full variable domain: KAGVTQTPRYLIKTRGQQVTLSCSPISGHRSVSWYQQTPGQGLQFLFEYFSETQRNKGNFPGRFSGRQFSNSRSEMNVSTLELGDSALYLCASSGGTDNNEQFFGPGTRLTVL.

V usage is TRBV27 and J usage is TRBJ2-1, with 8 bases that match TRBD2. CDR1 is MNHEY, CDR2 SMNVEV, per germline (reference sequence). V was clipped by 8 bases and J by 0 bases; unmatched bases: 21. This CDR3 region has 20 residues. The CDR3 DNA follows: TGTGCCAGCCACAATAAAGGGGAGATCGGGAGGGCTAGCTCCTACAATGAGCAGTTCTTC. Residues: CASHNKGEIGRASSYNEQFF.

The CDR3 sequence: CASSFLRGGWGEQFF. The DNA of the CDR3 is TGTGCCAGCAGTTTCTTGCGGGGGGGTTGGGGTGAGCAGTTCTTC. The rearrangement links TRBV28 to TRBJ2-1, with 9 positions matching TRBD2. Germline assignment: CDR1 MDHEN and CDR2 SYDVKM. This CDR3 is 15 amino acids long. The junction had 9 bases not matched to a gene; V was cut back by 3 bases and J by 9 bases. Drawing the rest from reference TRBV28 and TRBJ2-1, the complete variable domain is DVKVTQSSRYLVKRTGEKVFLECVQDMDHENMFWYRQDPGLGLRLIYFSYDVKMKEKGDIPEGYSVSREKKERFSLILESASTNQTSMYLCASSFLRGGWGEQFFGPGTRLTVL.

In its sample, this clone was seen once. This chain links TRBV27 with TRBJ1-1; D unclear. Trimming left V 0 bases short and J 6 bases short, with 8 bases between. There are 13 residues in the CDR3. The germline CDR1 and CDR2 sequences are MNHEY and SMNVEV (reference sequence). CDR3 amino acids: CASSLSLGSEAFF. For the CDR3, the DNA is TGTGCCAGCAGTTTATCTCTGGGTTCTGAAGCTTTCTTT.

This clone counts as large (0.1 to 1%). The junction departs from the called germline gene at one end, perhaps through a read error. This chain uses TRBV7-7 with TRBJ1-1; TRBD1 aligns across 7 bases. The CDR3 is 15 residues long. Germline assignment: CDR1 SSHAT and CDR2 FNYEAQ (reference sequence). The CDR3 here is CASSTDLRGGTEAFF. CDR3 bases: TGTGCTAGCAGCACCGACCTCAGGGGGGGCACTGAAGCTTTCTTT.